This T cell receptor (beta chain) was observed in a study of blood T cells in healthy people across ages. Study outcomes and limitations: The diversity estimates, figures obtained from one million T cells, were considered underestimates.

A sample-barcoded 5' primer and a J-beta primer mix were used in a second PCR of roughly 6 to 12 cycles. Each cDNA molecule was tagged by a template-switch adaptor that had 12 random nucleotides. MiXCR was run by TCRdb on the 5' RACE reads, yielding one entry per CDR3 protein. The sample shows approximately 820,000 distinct CDR3 sequences, roughly 44% of them seen only once. Note on this clonotype: Its target is not known.

The sequencing sample was made of blood. This receptor was taken from a man aged 55 to 69 in good health.

CDR3 protein: CAISESETRASYEQYF. The CDR3 bases are TGTGCCATCAGTGAGTCCGAGACAAGGGCATCCTACGAGCAGTACTTC. The V and J genes are TRBV10-3 and TRBJ2-4; D call uncertain. Near its end, the DNA agrees better with TRBJ2-7, so the J call may be wrong. CDR1 is ENHRY, CDR2 SYGVKD, per germline. This CDR3 has 16 residues.